This passage covers 16 T cell receptor beta chains from one sample sequenced in a study of response to subunit inactivated influenza vaccine. TCRdb reprocessed the RT-PCR reads with MiXCR, giving one entry per CDR3 protein. The sample lists roughly 760,000 distinct CDR3 sequences, 21% occurring once. Sample: PBMCs from blood, taken 5 days after vaccination. All receptors derive from a man between 45 and 60 years old who received an inactivated influenza vaccine.

This clonotype has a count of ten or more. The chain uses TRBV20-1 and TRBJ2-5, with D perhaps TRBD1 or TRBD2 (5 bases each). The CDR3 length is 13 residues. The germline V gene encodes CDR1 DFQATT and CDR2 SNEGSKA (reference sequence). V dropped 4 bases and J dropped 6 bases, with 15 bases sitting between them. In DNA form, the CDR3 reads TGCAGTGCTAACGGGGCGGCTCAGAAGACCCAGTACTTC. It translates to CSANGAAQKTQYF.

This clonotype was observed a handful of times. The gene calls are TRBV27 and TRBJ2-3; 8 bases match TRBD1. There are 17 residues in the CDR3. Looked up from germline, CDR1 is MNHEY and CDR2 is SMNVEV (reference sequence). The V gene end was trimmed by 0 bases and the J gene end by 2 bases; junction bases not matched to a gene: 7. CDR3 nucleotides: TGTGCCAGCAGTTTATCGGCAGGGGGCTTTACCACAGATACGCAGTATTTT. This translates into CASSLSAGGFTTDTQYF.

This clonotype was seen more than once but under ten times. The chain employs TRBV4-2 and TRBJ2-7; D may be TRBD2 (6 bases). Germline values: CDR1 LGHNA, CDR2 YNFKEQ. The V gene lost 0 bases and the J gene lost 5 bases, with 8 bases spanning the gap. The length of the CDR3 is 13 residues. CDR3 sequence (DNA): TGTGCCAGCAGCCAAGAGACTAGACACGAGCAGTACTTC. Protein sequence: CASSQETRHEQYF.

This chain joins TRBV10-3 and TRBJ1-5; D unresolved. Germline V lookup: CDR1 ENHRY, CDR2 SYGVKD. The ends were cut back, 2 bases at V and 0 bases at J, with 11 bases in the middle. The CDR3 consists of 16 residues. CDR3 coding DNA: TGTGCCATCAGTGAGAGCGGGCTCGATAGCAATCAGCCCCAGCATTTT. This sequence encodes CAISESGLDSNQPQHF.

CDR3: CASSRGTGDGEQYF. CDR3 bases: TGTGCCAGCAGCCGCGGGACAGGGGATGGCGAGCAGTACTTC. This rearrangement joins TRBV7-2 to TRBJ2-7, with 10 bases that match TRBD1. In germline, CDR1 is SGHTA, CDR2 FQGNSA. The junction had 7 bases not matched to a gene; V was cut back by 5 bases and J by 6 bases. The CDR3 runs to 14 residues.

This chain connects TRBV6-5 to TRBJ1-2, with TRBD1 identical over 9 bases. The CDR3 has 14 residues. V gave up 2 bases and J gave up 5 bases; unmatched junction bases: 3. Germline CDR1 MNHEY, CDR2 SVGAGI. The CDR3 DNA reads TGTGCCAGCAGTTACGCCGGGACAGGGTATGGCTACACCTTC. This codes for CASSYAGTGYGYTF.

The CDR3 here is CSARSAAGVRETQYF. The CDR3 region has the DNA TGCAGTGCCAGGTCTGCAGCGGGAGTAAGGGAGACCCAGTACTTC. The chain employs TRBV20-1 and TRBJ2-5; 8 bases agree with TRBD2. The CDR3 has 15 residues. V shed 6 bases, J shed 5 bases, and the junction held 14 bases outside the gene matches. CDR1 is DFQATT, CDR2 SNEGSKA, per germline (reference sequence).

This clonotype was detected ten times or more. The rearrangement links TRBV7-2 to TRBJ2-2, with D hard to call. CDR1 SGHTA and CDR2 FQGNSA come from the germline V gene. V was shortened by 5 bases and J by 6 bases, with 10 bases between the two germline ends. CDR3 size: 13 residues. CDR3 loop: CASSPLWAGELFF. CDR3 coding DNA: TGTGCCAGCAGCCCCCTTTGGGCCGGGGAGCTGTTTTTT.

The chain recombines TRBV20-1 with TRBJ2-1; either TRBD1 or TRBD2 may fit D (6 bases each). V lost 2 bases, J lost 7 bases, and 15 bases lay in between. Germline CDR1 is DFQATT and CDR2 is SNEGSKA (reference sequence). The CDR3 consists of 14 residues. CDR3 coding DNA: TGCAGTGCTAGATTTAGGGGGGTCGGGAATGAGCAGTTCTTC. It specifies CSARFRGVGNEQFF.

There are many counts of this clonotype. The genes are TRBV7-9 and TRBJ2-3; 8 bases agree with TRBD2. The CDR3 has 15 residues. In germline, CDR1 is SEHNR, CDR2 FQNEAQ (reference sequence). V shed 3 bases, J shed 0 bases, and the junction held 2 bases outside the gene matches. CDR3 sequence reads: CASSFAGGSTDTQYF. DNA for the CDR3: TGTGCCAGCAGCTTCGCGGGAGGAAGCACAGATACGCAGTATTTT.

The chain joins TRBV20-1 to TRBJ2-1, with D tentatively TRBD1 (5 bases). This CDR3 has 15 residues. V was clipped by 6 bases and J by 0 bases, with 15 bases between them. Germline loops: CDR1 DFQATT, CDR2 SNEGSKA (reference sequence). The CDR3 here is CSASNRLSSYNEQFF. The CDR3 DNA is TGCAGTGCCAGTAACAGGTTATCCTCCTACAATGAGCAGTTCTTC.

The genes are TRBV12-5 and TRBJ1-2, with a tentative D call TRBD1 (6 bases). The CDR3 extends over 16 amino acids. The V end was cut by 2 bases, the J end by 7 bases, with 20 bases between. Germline assignment: CDR1 LGHNT and CDR2 FRNRAP. CDR3 in amino acids: CASGLTTGQGGVGYTF. The CDR3 nucleotides read TGTGCTAGTGGTTTGACGACGGGACAAGGGGGTGTTGGCTACACCTTC.

This clonotype was counted between two and nine times. The chain is built from TRBV19 and TRBJ2-7, with D perhaps TRBD1 or TRBD2 (6 bases each). Trimming removed 4 bases from V and 3 bases from J, with 16 bases in between. There are 15 residues in the CDR3. Germline V gene lookup returns CDR1 LNHDA and CDR2 SQIVND (reference sequence). The CDR3 DNA follows: TGTGCCAGTAGTAAGGGGGGCGTGGGAAACTACGAGCAGTACTTC. It yields the protein CASSKGGVGNYEQYF.

This clonotype was counted once. Given the absence of the conserved phenylalanine or tryptophan at the CDR3 end, a read error is likely. The V and J genes are TRBV24-1 and TRBJ1-2; no firm D call. The CDR3 totals 11 residues. V was clipped by 0 bases and J by 8 bases, with 3 bases between them. CDR1 and CDR2 from the germline V gene are KGHDR and SFDVKD. This CDR3 reads CATSDLVGYTL. CDR3 nucleotides: TGTGCCACCAGTGATTTGGTGGGCTACACCTTA.

CDR3 protein: CASSLWVQGTDQPQHF. The CDR3 DNA sequence: TGTGCCAGCAGCTTGTGGGTACAGGGGACCGATCAGCCCCAGCATTTT. This chain connects TRBV5-6 to TRBJ1-5; TRBD1 aligns across 7 bases. The junction had 9 bases not matched to a gene; V was cut back by 1 base and J by 5 bases. The length of the CDR3 is 16 residues. CDR1 SGHDT and CDR2 YYEEEE come from the germline V gene.

This clonotype was counted a few times. V is TRBV6-5 and J is TRBJ2-1, with D unclear. The CDR3 spans 15 residues. The germline gives CDR1 MNHEY, CDR2 SVGAGI. Trimming pared 4 bases from V and 1 base from J, leaving 11 bases between. CDR3 protein: CASSSGPRSYNEQFF. Here the CDR3 DNA reads TGTGCCAGCAGTTCGGGCCCAAGGTCCTACAATGAGCAGTTCTTC.